This paragraph covers one T cell receptor (beta chain) sequence. This specimen belongs to a study of blood T cell repertoires in COVID-19. At the level of the study: Samples came from the United States, Italy and Spain, spanning acute and convalescent COVID-19.

As handled by the study authors: Estimated nucleated cell counts came from reference gene primer amplification. Method: immunoSEQ multiplex PCR; TCRdb's copy keeps in-frame clones and lacks some. That table supplies the V and J calls and clone size; D and trimming were determined from the DNA. The table lists about 130,000 clones, around 79% of them singletons, with 5% in the top ten. The germline gives CDR1 MDHEN, CDR2 SYDVKM. This CDR3 is 16 amino acids long. After removal of 5 bases from V and 2 bases from J, the junction contained 8 bases not matched to a gene. The chain links TRBV28 to TRBJ2-3, with 9 bases identical to TRBD1. The sequencing sample was made of peripheral blood. This sequence was found in a woman between 65 and 79 years old with COVID-19, enrolled during active disease. The CDR3 loop reads CASSGTGRALTDTQYF. The CDR3 region has the DNA TGTGCCAGCAGTGGGACAGGGAGAGCCCTCACAGATACGCAGTATTTT.